These T cell receptor beta chains were read from a single sample in a study of blood T cell repertoires in COVID-19. Produced via immunoSEQ multiplex PCR; TCRdb's table is partial and in-frame only. This sample has around 70,000 clones, with 80% to 90% found just once. The source material was peripheral blood. The source of these receptors is a woman in her sixties with acute or convalescent COVID-19. Each CDR3 is given without its conserved first and last residue. The order of the fields is J gene, V gene, CDR3 length, CDR3 protein.

TRBJ1-1	TRBV20-1	9	SANTNTEAF
TRBJ1-5	TRBV10-3	15	AISGGQGAPSNQPQH
TRBJ1-2	TRBV5-8	11	ASSIRGSGGYT
TRBJ2-7	TRBV28	13	ASSRTSGRPYEQY
TRBJ1-5	TRBV10-3	12	AISGDRAGGPQH
TRBJ2-7	TRBV27	14	ASSLSWSYRGSEQY
TRBJ1-4	TRBV10-1	12	ASSAGQGGEKLF
TRBJ1-6	TRBV6-6	14	ASSYSMGQGGSPLH
TRBJ2-7	TRBV2	11	ASSGNRGIEQY
TRBJ1-5	TRBV6-5	11	ASRRTGGGILH
TRBJ1-5	TRBV21-1	13	ASSKEQGASWPQH
TRBJ2-1	TRBV27	13	ASSLRGQGRNEQF
TRBJ1-2	TRBV6-5	12	ASSSGEPGYGYT
TRBJ1-2	TRBV7-2	14	ASSLGGSGQNYGYT
TRBJ1-5	TRBV5-1	12	ASSLGTVNQPQH
TRBJ1-1	TRBV18	11	ASSPTGNTEAF
TRBJ2-7	TRBV3-1/TRBV3-2	17	ASSQGQKAQATGSYEQY
TRBJ1-2	TRBV10-3	15	AIPLGTGGSSNYGYT
TRBJ2-5	TRBV5-1	11	ASSGTSGETQY
TRBJ1-2	TRBV5-1	12	ASRLGQIYYGYT
TRBJ1-4	TRBV15	16	ATSRDSLWGQLNEKLF
TRBJ1-5	TRBV7-9	13	ASSPSGQGNQPQH
TRBJ2-4	TRBV10-3	11	AIPPSSRNIQY
TRBJ1-2	TRBV12-3/TRBV12-4	11	ASSLKDSRGYT
TRBJ2-1	TRBV7-3	13	ASSTRREVYNEQF
TRBJ2-1	TRBV6-2/TRBV6-3	15	ASSYASGGPSYNEQF
TRBJ1-2	TRBV27	15	ASSLSSRQGAIYGYT
TRBJ1-5	TRBV5-5	14	ASSSEPPGLGQPQH
TRBJ1-1	TRBV27	12	ASSWGGVDTEAF
TRBJ2-1	TRBV21-1	13	ASSNSGTLANEQF
TRBJ1-4	TRBV20-1	14	SASATTQGAREKLF
TRBJ2-5	TRBV11-2	13	ASSLAQGLQETQY
TRBJ1-2	TRBV5-1	12	ASSSTASNYGYT
TRBJ1-4	TRBV30	12	AWSLQGTREKLF
TRBJ1-2	TRBV3-1/TRBV3-2	15	ASSQDGGRQGANGYT
TRBJ1-2	TRBV5-6	12	ASSLWDRGGGYT
TRBJ2-6	TRBV9	16	ASSPLAAGWSGANVLT
TRBJ2-6	TRBV5-1	14	ASSLGDSSGANVLT
TRBJ2-6	TRBV30	11	AWQDSGANVLT
TRBJ1-2	TRBV7-2	13	ASSVPGQGFYGYT
TRBJ1-4	TRBV5-6	13	ASSPPGLSNEKLF
TRBJ1-1	TRBV2	10	ASSEWDNEAF
TRBJ1-2	TRBV25-1	12	ASSDTRGKNGYT
TRBJ1-4	TRBV28	12	ASSPSTTNEKLF
TRBJ1-2	TRBV12-3/TRBV12-4	10	ASSLNREIVT
TRBJ2-3	TRBV24-1	14	ATSGGQYDGTDTQY
TRBJ1-6	TRBV30	14	AWSFSADPTYSPLH
TRBJ2-3	TRBV28	12	ASSLTLSYRGQY
TRBJ2-3	TRBV24-1	14	ATSELASGATDTQY
TRBJ2-7	TRBV6-2/TRBV6-3	11	ASSYPSGREQY
TRBJ1-3	TRBV11-2	13	ASSASTGAGNTIY
TRBJ2-1	TRBV5-1	9	ASSQNNEQF
TRBJ2-7	TRBV7-2	11	ASSLVSGGEQY
TRBJ2-7	TRBV27	15	ASSSPRGQAARYEQY
TRBJ2-6	TRBV6-1	13	ASSERGSGANVLT
TRBJ2-3	TRBV10-2	13	ASIPSGETADTQY
TRBJ1-5	TRBV5-6	9	ASSLGESQH
TRBJ1-5	TRBV6-2/TRBV6-3	13	ASSWTGRGGRPQH
TRBJ2-3	TRBV7-3	15	ASSLNYPGGRGDTQY
TRBJ1-5	TRBV14	13	ASSQELTGDQPQH